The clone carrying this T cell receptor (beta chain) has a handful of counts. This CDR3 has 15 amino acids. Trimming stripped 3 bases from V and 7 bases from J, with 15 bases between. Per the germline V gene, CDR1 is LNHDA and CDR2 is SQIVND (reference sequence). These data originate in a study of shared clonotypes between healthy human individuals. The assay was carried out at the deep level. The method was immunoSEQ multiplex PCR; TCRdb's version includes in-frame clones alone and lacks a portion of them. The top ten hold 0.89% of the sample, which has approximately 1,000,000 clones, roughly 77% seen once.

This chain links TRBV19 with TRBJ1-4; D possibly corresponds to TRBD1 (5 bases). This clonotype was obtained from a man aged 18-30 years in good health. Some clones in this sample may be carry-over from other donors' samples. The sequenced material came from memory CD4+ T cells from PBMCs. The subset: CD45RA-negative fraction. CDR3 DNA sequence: TGTGCCAGTAGTATCCAGGTTGGGCAGGGTGAAAAACTGTTTTTT. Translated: CASSIQVGQGEKLFF. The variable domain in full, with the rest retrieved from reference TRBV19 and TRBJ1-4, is DGGITQSPKYLFRKEGQNVTLSCEQNLNHDAMYWYRQDPGQGLRLIYYSQIVNDFQKGDIAEGYSVSREKKESFPLTVTSAQKNPTAFYLCASSIQVGQGEKLFFGSGTQLSVL.